This T cell receptor (beta chain) originates from a study of T cell responses to AZD1222 COVID-19 vaccine. Study-wide results and caveats: Scientists sampled the repertoires only once the peak T cell response had passed. Variant regions that are unmutated are reportedly the target of nearly half of spike-specific TCRs. Baseline antibody screening turned up just a handful of seropositive AZD1222 recipients. Along spike, vaccine-associated CD4 TCRs were found throughout, with dominance at 160-218 and 743-854.

The assay was immunoSEQ multiplex PCR, and TCRdb's table has in-frame clones only and misses some. The sample has 67,000 or so clones, roughly 89% seen once. There are 14 residues in the CDR3. Germline V gene data show CDR1 as SGHAT and CDR2 as FQNNGV. V lost 0 bases and J 6 bases, leaving 11 bases between the germline ends. Concerning this clone: The target antigen is unknown.

The rearrangement links TRBV11-2 to TRBJ1-2; D gene unclear. The TCR sequence derives from an adult in good health. The sequences come from peripheral blood, collected on day 0 of AZD1222 vaccination. The DNA of the CDR3 is TGTGCCAGCAGCTTAGACACGGACGGAAATGGCTACACCTTC. This sequence encodes CASSLDTDGNGYTF.